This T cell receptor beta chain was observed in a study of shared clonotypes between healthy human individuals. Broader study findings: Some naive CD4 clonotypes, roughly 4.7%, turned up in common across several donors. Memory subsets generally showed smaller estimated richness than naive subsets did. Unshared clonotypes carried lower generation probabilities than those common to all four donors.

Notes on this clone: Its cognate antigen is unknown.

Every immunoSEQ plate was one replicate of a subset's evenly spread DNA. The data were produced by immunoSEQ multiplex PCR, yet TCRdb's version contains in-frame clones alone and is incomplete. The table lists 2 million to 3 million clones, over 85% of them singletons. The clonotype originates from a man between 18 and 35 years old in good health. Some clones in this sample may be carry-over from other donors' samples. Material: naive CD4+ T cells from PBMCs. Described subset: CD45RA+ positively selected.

The CDR3 loop reads CASSPSGSRPNEKLFF. DNA for the CDR3: TGTGCCAGCTCACCATCAGGGTCACGACCTAATGAAAAACTGTTTTTT. J is TRBJ1-4 and V is TRBV18; tentative D call: TRBD1 (5 bases). CDR1 and CDR2 from the germline V gene are KGHSH and LQKENI. V gave up 2 bases and J gave up 3 bases, with 13 bases separating them. The CDR3 spans 16 residues.